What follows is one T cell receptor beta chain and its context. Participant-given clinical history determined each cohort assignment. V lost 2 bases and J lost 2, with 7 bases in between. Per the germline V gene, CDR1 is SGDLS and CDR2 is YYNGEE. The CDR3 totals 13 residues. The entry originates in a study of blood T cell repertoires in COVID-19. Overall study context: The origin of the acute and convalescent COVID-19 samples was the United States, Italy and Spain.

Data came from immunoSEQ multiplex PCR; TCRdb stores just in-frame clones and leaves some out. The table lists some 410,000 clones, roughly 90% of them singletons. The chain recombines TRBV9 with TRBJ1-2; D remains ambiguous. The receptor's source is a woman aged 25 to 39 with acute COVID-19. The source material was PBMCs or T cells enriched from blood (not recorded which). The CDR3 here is CASSVAGNYGYTF. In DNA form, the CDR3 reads TGTGCCAGCAGCGTCGCGGGGAACTATGGCTACACCTTC. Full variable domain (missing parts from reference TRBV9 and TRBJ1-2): DSGVTQTPKHLITATGQRVTLRCSPRSGDLSVYWYQQSLDQGLQFLIQYYNGEERAKGNILERFSAQQFPDLHSELNLSSLELGDSALYFCASSVAGNYGYTFGSGTRLTVV.